This T cell receptor beta chain was obtained from a study of CD8 T cells in ankylosing spondylitis. The study, taken as a whole, reports: Apparently characteristic of ankylosing spondylitis blood was a TCR beta motif (eight highly homologous variants).

TCRdb recomputed calls from the 5' RACE reads with MiXCR, one row per CDR3 protein. The sample has roughly 350,000 distinct CDR3 sequences; roughly 8% are singletons. A note on this clonotype: The antigen is undetermined.

Germline V gives CDR1 SGHTS, CDR2 YDEGEE. This CDR3 is 14 amino acids long. Trimming took 1 base from V and 5 from J; bases not matched to a gene: 5. This receptor was taken from a male donor with ankylosing spondylitis. This chain links TRBV5-8 with TRBJ2-7, with 8 nucleotides matching TRBD1. The sample consisted of blood, either unsorted or a sorted T cell fraction (not recorded which). The CDR3 loop reads CASSLPGGIHEQYF. For the CDR3, the DNA is TGTGCCAGCAGCTTGCCAGGGGGCATCCACGAGCAGTACTTC.